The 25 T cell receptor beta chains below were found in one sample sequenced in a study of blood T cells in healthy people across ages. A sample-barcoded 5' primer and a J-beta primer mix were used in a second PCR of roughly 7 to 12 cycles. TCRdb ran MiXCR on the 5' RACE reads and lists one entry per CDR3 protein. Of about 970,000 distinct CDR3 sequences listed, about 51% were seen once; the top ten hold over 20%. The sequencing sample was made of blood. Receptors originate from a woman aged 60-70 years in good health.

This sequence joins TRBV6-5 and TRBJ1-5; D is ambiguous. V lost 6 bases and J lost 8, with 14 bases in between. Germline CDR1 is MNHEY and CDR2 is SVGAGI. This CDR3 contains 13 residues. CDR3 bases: TGTGCCAGCAGACCAGGAGTGGGGAAGCCCCAGCATTTT. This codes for CASRPGVGKPQHF.

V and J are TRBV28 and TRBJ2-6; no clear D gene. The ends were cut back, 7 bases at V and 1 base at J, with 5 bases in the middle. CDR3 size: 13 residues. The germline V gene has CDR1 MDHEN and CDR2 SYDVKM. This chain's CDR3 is CASTQSGANVLTF. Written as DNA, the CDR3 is TGTGCCAGCACCCAATCTGGGGCCAACGTCCTGACTTTC.

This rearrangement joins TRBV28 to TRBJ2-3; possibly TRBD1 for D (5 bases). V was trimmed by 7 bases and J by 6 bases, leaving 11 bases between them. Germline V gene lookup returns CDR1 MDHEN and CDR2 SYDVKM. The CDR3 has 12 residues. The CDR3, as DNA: TGTGCCAGCAAGGGGTCCTTGGATACGCAGTATTTT. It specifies CASKGSLDTQYF.

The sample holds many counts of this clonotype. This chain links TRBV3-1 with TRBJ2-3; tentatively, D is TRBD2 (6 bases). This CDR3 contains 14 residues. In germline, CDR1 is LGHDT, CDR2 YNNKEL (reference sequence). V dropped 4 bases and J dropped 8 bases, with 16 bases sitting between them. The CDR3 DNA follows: TGTGCCAGCAGCCGAACAGACGCGGGGAGTACGCAGTATTTT. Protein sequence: CASSRTDAGSTQYF.

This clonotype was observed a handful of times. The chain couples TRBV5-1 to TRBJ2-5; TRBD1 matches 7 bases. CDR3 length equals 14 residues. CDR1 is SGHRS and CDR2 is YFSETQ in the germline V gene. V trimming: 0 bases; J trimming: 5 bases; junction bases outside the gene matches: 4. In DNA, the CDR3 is TGCGCCAGCAGCTTGGCGGGACAGCCGGAGACCCAGTACTTC. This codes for CASSLAGQPETQYF.

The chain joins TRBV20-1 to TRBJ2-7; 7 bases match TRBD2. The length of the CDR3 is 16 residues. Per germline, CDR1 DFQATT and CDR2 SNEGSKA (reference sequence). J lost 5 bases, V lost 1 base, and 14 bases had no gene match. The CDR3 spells CSARVYRLAALDEQYF. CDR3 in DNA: TGCAGTGCTAGAGTTTACCGGCTAGCGGCTCTCGACGAGCAGTACTTC.

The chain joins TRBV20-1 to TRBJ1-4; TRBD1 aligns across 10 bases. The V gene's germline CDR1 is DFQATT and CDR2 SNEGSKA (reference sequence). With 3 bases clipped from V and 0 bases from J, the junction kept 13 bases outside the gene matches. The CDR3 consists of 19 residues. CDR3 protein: CSASPTPGQGDATNEKLFF. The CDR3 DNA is TGCAGTGCTAGTCCGACCCCCGGACAGGGGGATGCAACTAATGAAAAACTGTTTTTT.

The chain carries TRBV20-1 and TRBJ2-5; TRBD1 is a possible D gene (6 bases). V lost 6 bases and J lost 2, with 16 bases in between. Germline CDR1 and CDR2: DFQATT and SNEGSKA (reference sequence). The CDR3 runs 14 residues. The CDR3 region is CSATTRTEQETQYF. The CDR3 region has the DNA TGCAGTGCCACCACTCGGACAGAGCAAGAGACCCAGTACTTC.

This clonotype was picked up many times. The CDR3, as DNA: TGTGCCAGCAGTGGGAGTGTGAGGAATTCCTACGAGCAGTACTTC. It translates to CASSGSVRNSYEQYF. This chain uses TRBV2 with TRBJ2-7, with D unclear. This CDR3 has 15 amino acids. Trimming removed 4 bases at V and 1 base at J, with 14 bases between. CDR1 is SNHLY and CDR2 is FYNNEI in the germline V gene. The entire variable domain, with the rest obtained from reference TRBV2 and TRBJ2-7, is as follows: EPEVTQTPSHQVTQMGQEVILRCVPISNHLYFYWYRQILGQKVEFLVSFYNNEISEKSEIFDDQFSVERPDGSNFTLKIRSTKLEDSAMYFCASSGSVRNSYEQYFGPGTRLTVT.

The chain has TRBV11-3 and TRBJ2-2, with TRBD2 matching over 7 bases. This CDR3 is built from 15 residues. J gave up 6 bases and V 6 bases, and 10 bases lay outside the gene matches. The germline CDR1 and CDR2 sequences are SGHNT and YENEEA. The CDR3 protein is CASRGGTLNPGELFF. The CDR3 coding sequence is TGTGCCAGCAGGGGGGGGACCCTTAATCCCGGGGAGCTGTTTTTT. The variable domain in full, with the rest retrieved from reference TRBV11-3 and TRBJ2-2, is EAGVVQSPRYKIIEKKQPVAFWCNPISGHNTLYWYLQNLGQGPELLIRYENEEAVDDSQLPKDRFSAERLKGVDSTLKIQPAELGDSAVYLCASRGGTLNPGELFFGEGSRLTVL.

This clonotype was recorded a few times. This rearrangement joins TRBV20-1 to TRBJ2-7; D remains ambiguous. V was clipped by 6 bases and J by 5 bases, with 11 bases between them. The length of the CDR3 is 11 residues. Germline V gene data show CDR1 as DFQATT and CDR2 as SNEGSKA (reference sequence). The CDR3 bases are TGCAGTGCCCTACTTCGGGACGAGCAGTACTTC. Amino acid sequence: CSALLRDEQYF.

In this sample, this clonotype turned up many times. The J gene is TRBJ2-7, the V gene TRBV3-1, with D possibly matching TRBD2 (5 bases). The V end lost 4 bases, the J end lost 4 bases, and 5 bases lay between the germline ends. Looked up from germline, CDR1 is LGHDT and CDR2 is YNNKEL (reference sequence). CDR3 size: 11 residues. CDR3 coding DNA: TGTGCCAGCAGCCGGGAGTACGAGCAGTACTTC. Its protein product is CASSREYEQYF.

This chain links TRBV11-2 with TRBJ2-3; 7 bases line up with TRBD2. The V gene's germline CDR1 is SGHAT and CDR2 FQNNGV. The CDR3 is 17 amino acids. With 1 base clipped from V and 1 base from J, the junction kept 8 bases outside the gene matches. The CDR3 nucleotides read TGTGCCAGCAGCTTAGTTGGCGGGAGCTACGGCACAGATACGCAGTATTTT. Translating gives CASSLVGGSYGTDTQYF.

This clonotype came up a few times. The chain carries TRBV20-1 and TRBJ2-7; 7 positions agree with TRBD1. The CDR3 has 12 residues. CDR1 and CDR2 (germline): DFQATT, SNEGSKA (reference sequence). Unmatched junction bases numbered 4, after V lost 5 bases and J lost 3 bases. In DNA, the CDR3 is TGCAGTGCTGACCCAGGGGGCTACGAGCAGTACTTC. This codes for CSADPGGYEQYF.

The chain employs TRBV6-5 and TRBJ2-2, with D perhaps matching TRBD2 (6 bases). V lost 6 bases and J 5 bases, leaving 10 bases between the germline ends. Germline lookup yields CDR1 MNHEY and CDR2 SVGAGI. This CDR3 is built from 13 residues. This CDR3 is CASREGRTGELFF. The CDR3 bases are TGTGCCAGCAGGGAGGGTCGTACCGGGGAGCTGTTTTTT.

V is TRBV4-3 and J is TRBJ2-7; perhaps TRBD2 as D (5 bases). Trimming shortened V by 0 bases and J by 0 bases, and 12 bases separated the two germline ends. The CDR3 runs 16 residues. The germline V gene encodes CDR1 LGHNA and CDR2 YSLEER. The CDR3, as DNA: TGCGCCAGCAGCCAAGAACTAGGGTCTCCCTCCTACGAGCAGTACTTC. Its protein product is CASSQELGSPSYEQYF.

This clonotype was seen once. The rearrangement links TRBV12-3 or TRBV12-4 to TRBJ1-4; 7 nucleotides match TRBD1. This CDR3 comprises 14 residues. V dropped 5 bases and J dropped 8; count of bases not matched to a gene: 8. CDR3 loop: CASSRRGRGEKLFF. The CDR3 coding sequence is TGTGCCAGCAGTCGGAGGGGGCGCGGAGAAAAACTGTTTTTT.

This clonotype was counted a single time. DNA for the CDR3: TGTGCCAGCAGCTTTAGAACAGATAGCTATGGCTACACCTTC. It is translated as CASSFRTDSYGYTF. V usage is TRBV7-9 and J usage is TRBJ1-2; D ambiguous. V lost 3 bases and J 4 bases, leaving 12 bases between the germline ends. This CDR3 comprises 14 residues. Germline assignment: CDR1 SEHNR and CDR2 FQNEAQ (reference sequence).

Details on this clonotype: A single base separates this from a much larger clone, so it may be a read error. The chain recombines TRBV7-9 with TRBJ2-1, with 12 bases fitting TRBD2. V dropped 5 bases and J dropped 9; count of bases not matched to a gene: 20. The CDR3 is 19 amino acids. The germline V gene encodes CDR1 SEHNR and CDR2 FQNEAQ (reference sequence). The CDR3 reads CASSPDRLRLAGVGIEQFF. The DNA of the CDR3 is TGTGCCAGCAGCCCAGACCGATTGAGACTAGCGGGAGTAGGCATTGAGCAGTTCTTC.

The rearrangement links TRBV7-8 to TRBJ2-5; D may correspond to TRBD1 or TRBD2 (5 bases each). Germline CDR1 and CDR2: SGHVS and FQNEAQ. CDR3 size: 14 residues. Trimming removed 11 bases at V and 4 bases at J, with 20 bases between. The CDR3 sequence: CAAKGYGDRETQYF. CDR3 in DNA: TGTGCCGCAAAGGGATATGGGGACCGAGAGACCCAGTACTTC.

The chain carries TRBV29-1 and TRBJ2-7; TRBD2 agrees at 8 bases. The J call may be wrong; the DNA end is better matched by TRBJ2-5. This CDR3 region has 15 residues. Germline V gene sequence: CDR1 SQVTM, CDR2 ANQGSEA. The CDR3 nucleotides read TGCAGCGAGTACATAATGTCGGGAGGGAGGGAGACCCAGTACTTC. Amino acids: CSEYIMSGGRETQYF.

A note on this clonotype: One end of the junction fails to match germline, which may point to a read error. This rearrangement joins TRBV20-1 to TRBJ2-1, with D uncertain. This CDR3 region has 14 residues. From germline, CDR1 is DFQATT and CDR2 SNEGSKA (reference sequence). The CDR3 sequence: CGARSPDLYNEQFF. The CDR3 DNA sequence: TGCGGTGCTAGATCCCCGGACCTATACAATGAGCAGTTCTTC.

The CDR3, as DNA: TGCAGTGCTAGTTCGTCCGGGAGGGCCTACAATGAGCAGTTCTTC. Its protein product is CSASSSGRAYNEQFF. J is TRBJ2-1 and V is TRBV20-1; the match to TRBD2 covers 8 bases. V shed 3 bases, J shed 2 bases, and the junction held 6 bases outside the gene matches. The CDR3 has 15 residues. CDR1 DFQATT and CDR2 SNEGSKA come from the germline V gene (reference sequence).

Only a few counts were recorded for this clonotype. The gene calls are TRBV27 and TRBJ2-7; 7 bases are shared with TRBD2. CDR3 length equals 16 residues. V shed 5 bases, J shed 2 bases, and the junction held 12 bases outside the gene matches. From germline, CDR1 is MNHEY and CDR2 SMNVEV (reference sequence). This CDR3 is CASSPTQLASTYEQYF. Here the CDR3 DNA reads TGTGCCAGCAGTCCCACCCAACTAGCGAGCACCTACGAGCAGTACTTC.

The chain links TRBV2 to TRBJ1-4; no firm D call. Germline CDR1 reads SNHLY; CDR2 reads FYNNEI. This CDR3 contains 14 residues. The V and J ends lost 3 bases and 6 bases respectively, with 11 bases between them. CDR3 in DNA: TGTGCCAGCAGTGACGGGGTCAGCGATGAAAAACTGTTTTTT. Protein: CASSDGVSDEKLFF.